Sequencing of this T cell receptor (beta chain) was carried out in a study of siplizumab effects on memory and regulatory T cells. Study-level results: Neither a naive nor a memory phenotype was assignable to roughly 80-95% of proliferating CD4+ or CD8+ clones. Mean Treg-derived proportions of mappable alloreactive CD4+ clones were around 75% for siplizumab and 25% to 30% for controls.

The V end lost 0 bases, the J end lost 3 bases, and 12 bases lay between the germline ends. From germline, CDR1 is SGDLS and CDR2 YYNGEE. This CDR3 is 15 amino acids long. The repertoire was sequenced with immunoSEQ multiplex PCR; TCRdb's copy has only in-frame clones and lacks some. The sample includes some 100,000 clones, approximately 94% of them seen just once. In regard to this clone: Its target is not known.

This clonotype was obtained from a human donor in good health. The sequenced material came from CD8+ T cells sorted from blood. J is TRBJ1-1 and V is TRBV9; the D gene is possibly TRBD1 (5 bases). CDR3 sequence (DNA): TGTGCCAGCAGCGTAGCTTTGAACAGGCACACTGAAGCTTTCTTT. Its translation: CASSVALNRHTEAFF.